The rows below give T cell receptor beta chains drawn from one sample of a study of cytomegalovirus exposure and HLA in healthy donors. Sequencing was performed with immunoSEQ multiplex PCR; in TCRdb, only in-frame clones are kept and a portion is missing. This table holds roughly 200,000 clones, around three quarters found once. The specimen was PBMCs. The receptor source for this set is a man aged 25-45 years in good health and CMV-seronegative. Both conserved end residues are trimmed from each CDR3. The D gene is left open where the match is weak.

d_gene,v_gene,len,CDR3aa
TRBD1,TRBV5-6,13,ASTRFDRGGTEAF
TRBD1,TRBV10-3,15,AIGSGQGQVMNTEAF
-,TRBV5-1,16,ASSLARAASGSYNEQF
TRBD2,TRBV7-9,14,ASSLRTSGFYNEQF
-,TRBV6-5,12,ASSYSTSLYEQY
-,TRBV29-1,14,SVEDRGTQNVGELF
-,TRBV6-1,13,ASSEAPGQVYEQY
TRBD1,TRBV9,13,ASSVSGTGWNEQY
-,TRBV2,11,ASSERGGGEQF
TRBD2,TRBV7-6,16,ASSLGPHSGRAYNEQF
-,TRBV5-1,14,ASSRYGGGSGNTIY
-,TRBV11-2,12,ASSRPGVTGELF
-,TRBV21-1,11,AGTGDSNQPQH
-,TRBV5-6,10,ASSLSLYEQY
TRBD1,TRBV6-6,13,ASSLMGQVGHEQY
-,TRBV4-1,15,ASSHDLEFANTGELF
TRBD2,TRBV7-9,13,ASSPGLAGDDEQF
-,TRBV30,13,AWCLGGATNEKLF
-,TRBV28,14,ASSLPTGREGEKLF
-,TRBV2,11,ASRHLPPNEQF
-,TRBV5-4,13,ASSLGRGGNTEAF
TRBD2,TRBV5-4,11,ASSLAGAHEQY
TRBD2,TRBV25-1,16,ASSDSYRTSGSLYEQY
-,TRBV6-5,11,ASSLAGAIGYT
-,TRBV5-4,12,ASSFTGKGETQY
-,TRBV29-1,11,SGSRGNGDEQY
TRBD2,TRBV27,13,ASSAGTSGSYEQY
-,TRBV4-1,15,ASSQLPARGLNQPQH
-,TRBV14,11,ASSQDRDYGYT
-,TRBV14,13,ASSQAYRAYNEQF